Reported below is one T cell receptor beta chain. Antigen specificity is unknown. This specimen comes from a study of T-cell memory formation after mild COVID-19. Study outcomes and limitations: The SARS-CoV-2 specificity of second-wave clones reaching peak at day 37 remained unverified.

The CDR3 contains 15 residues. After removal of 5 bases from V and 6 bases from J, the junction contained 7 bases not matched to a gene. TCRdb processed the 5' RACE reads anew with MiXCR; each CDR3 protein has one entry. This sample has about 84,000 distinct CDR3 sequences, with approximately 15% found just once. The chain links TRBV12-3 or TRBV12-4 to TRBJ2-1; 10 bases align to TRBD1. The receptor was isolated from an adult woman who had mild COVID-19 (a few samples of this study predate the infection). Cell type and time point are not known. Sequences were obtained from PBMCs or a T cell subset sorted from them (not recorded which). The CDR3 loop reads CASSPSGDRGNEQFF. The CDR3 coding sequence is TGTGCCAGCAGTCCTAGTGGGGACAGGGGCAATGAGCAGTTCTTC.